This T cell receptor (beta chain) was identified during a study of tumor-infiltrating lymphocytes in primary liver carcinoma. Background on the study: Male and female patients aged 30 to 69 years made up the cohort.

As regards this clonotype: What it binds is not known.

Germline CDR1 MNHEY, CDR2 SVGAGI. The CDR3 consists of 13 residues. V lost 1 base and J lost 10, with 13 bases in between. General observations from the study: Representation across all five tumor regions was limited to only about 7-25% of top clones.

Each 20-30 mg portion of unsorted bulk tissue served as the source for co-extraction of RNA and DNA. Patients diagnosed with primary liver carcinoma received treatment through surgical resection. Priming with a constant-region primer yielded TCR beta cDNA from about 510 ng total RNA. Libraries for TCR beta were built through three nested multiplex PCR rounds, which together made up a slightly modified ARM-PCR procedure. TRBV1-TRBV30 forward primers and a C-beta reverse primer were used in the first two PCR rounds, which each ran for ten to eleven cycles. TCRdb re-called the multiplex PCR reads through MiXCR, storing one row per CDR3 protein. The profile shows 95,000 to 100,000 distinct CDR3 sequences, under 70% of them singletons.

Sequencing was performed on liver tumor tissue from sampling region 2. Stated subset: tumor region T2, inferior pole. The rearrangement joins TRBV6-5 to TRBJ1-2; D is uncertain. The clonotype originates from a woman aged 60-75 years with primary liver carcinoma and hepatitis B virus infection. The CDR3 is CASSYFQADDYTF. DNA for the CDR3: TGTGCCAGCAGTTACTTCCAGGCGGATGACTACACCTTC.